Below are 31 T cell receptor beta chains sequenced from a single sample in a study of T cell repertoires in cytomegalovirus infection. TCRdb re-derived calls from the reads in MiXCR, one entry per CDR3 protein. The sample includes just over 150,000 distinct CDR3 sequences, about a quarter of them seen just once. The sequencing input was PBMCs. The receptors derive from a human donor in good health (CMV status not recorded). Some clones in this sample may be carry-over from other donors' samples.

In this sample, this clonotype turned up once. J is TRBJ1-4 and V is TRBV18; the D is unclear. Trimming shortened V by 1 base and J by 8 bases, and 11 bases separated the two germline ends. Germline CDR1 is KGHSH and CDR2 is LQKENI. The CDR3 consists of 14 residues. CDR3 protein: CASSPQTRGEKLFF. DNA for the CDR3: TGTGCCAGCTCACCACAAACCCGTGGGGAAAAACTGTTTTTT.

This clonotype was counted at least ten times. The genes are TRBV7-2 and TRBJ2-3; D is uncertain. Germline lookup yields CDR1 SGHTA and CDR2 FQGNSA. The CDR3 is made up of 14 amino acids. Trimming pared 1 base from V and 0 bases from J, leaving 5 bases between. In nucleotides, the CDR3 is TGTGCCAGCAGCTTAGGGCCCAGCACAGATACGCAGTATTTT. Its protein product is CASSLGPSTDTQYF.

This clonotype was seen at least ten times. The V and J genes are TRBV7-2 and TRBJ2-7; 13 nucleotides match TRBD2. This CDR3 is 15 amino acids long. V shed 5 bases and J 6 bases; nucleotides not matched to a gene: 7. Per the germline V gene, CDR1 is SGHTA and CDR2 is FQGNSA. The CDR3: CASSPMGLAGSEQYF. CDR3 nucleotides: TGTGCCAGCAGCCCTATGGGACTAGCGGGGTCCGAGCAGTACTTC.

This clonotype has a handful of counts. The junction does not match germline at one end; this may be a read error. V gene TRBV7-6 combines with J gene TRBJ2-5; 8 bases are a match to TRBD1. The CDR3 totals 15 residues. CDR1 and CDR2 (germline): SGHVS, FNYEAQ. The CDR3 bases are TGTGCTAGCAGCCCCGACAGGGGCCAGCAAGAGACCCAGTACTTC. This sequence encodes CASSPDRGQQETQYF.

This clonotype was observed a few times. The chain recombines TRBV7-6 with TRBJ2-3; TRBD2 aligns across 11 bases. Germline lookup yields CDR1 SGHVS and CDR2 FNYEAQ. J gave up 2 bases and V 2 bases, and 6 bases lay outside the gene matches. The CDR3 extends over 17 amino acids. In DNA form, the CDR3 reads TGTGCCAGCAGCTTAACCGTAGCGGGAGGGTTCACAGATACGCAGTATTTT. As protein: CASSLTVAGGFTDTQYF. Together with reference TRBV7-6 and TRBJ2-3, the CDR3 gives the full variable domain: GAGVSQSPRYKVTKRGQDVALRCDPISGHVSLYWYRQALGQGPEFLTYFNYEAQQDKSGLPNDRFSAERPEGSISTLTIQRTEQRDSAMYRCASSLTVAGGFTDTQYFGPGTRLTVL.

A few counts support this clonotype. The chain employs TRBV12-3 or TRBV12-4 and TRBJ1-2, with no clear D. The ends were cut back, 2 bases at V and 4 bases at J, with 5 bases in the middle. The CDR3 totals 12 residues. This CDR3 is CASSLLSYGYTF. The CDR3 DNA reads as TGTGCCAGCAGTTTACTGAGCTATGGCTACACCTTC.

The J gene is TRBJ2-1, the V gene TRBV11-2; D gene unclear. V lost 5 bases and J lost 3, with 11 bases in between. Germline loops: CDR1 SGHAT, CDR2 FQNNGV. The CDR3 contains 14 residues. The CDR3 DNA sequence: TGTGCCAGCAGCGTGGACCCGATCTACAATGAGCAGTTCTTC. It encodes CASSVDPIYNEQFF.

This clonotype came up a few times. The gene calls are TRBV7-3 and TRBJ2-3; 13 bases match TRBD2. The CDR3 covers 16 residues. The J segment lost 5 bases and the V segment lost 5 bases, leaving 7 bases of the junction unmatched. CDR1 and CDR2 from the germline V gene are SGHTA and FQGTGA. Written as DNA, the CDR3 is TGTGCCAGCAGCACCGGACTAGCGGGAGCAGGAGATACGCAGTATTTT. Amino acid sequence: CASSTGLAGAGDTQYF.

The sample holds a few counts of this clonotype. The V call is TRBV12-3 or TRBV12-4, the J call TRBJ2-7; 8 bases match TRBD1. This CDR3 spans 15 amino acids. V shed 3 bases and J 3 bases; nucleotides not matched to a gene: 7. The chain's CDR3 is CASSFLQGADYEQYF. The CDR3 DNA reads as TGTGCCAGCAGTTTCCTTCAGGGGGCCGACTACGAGCAGTACTTC.

This clonotype was seen many times. The chain has TRBV28 and TRBJ1-1; the D is unclear. This CDR3 comprises 12 residues. V lost 6 bases and J 5 bases, leaving 10 bases between the germline ends. CDR1 is MDHEN, CDR2 SYDVKM, per germline. The CDR3: CASRLLMTEAFF. CDR3 sequence (DNA): TGTGCCAGCAGGTTACTAATGACTGAAGCTTTCTTT.

This clonotype occurred many times. This rearrangement joins TRBV28 to TRBJ1-1; D is possibly TRBD1 (6 bases). The V and J ends lost 4 bases and 5 bases respectively, with 14 bases between them. This CDR3 has 14 residues. Looked up from germline, CDR1 is MDHEN and CDR2 is SYDVKM. The CDR3 is CASSSQGQGTEAFF. The CDR3 nucleotides read TGTGCCAGCAGTTCGCAGGGGCAGGGTACTGAAGCTTTCTTT.

This clonotype was seen only a few times. The V call is TRBV12-3 or TRBV12-4, the J call TRBJ1-4; 9 bases are shared with TRBD1. Losses at the gene ends were 5 bases for V and 1 base for J; bases not matched to a gene: 2. The CDR3 spans 15 residues. The chain's CDR3 is CASSTGQGTNEKLFF. For the CDR3, the DNA is TGTGCCAGCAGTACGGGACAGGGAACTAATGAAAAACTGTTTTTT.

This clonotype occurred many times. J is TRBJ2-2 and V is TRBV27, with 9 bases lining up with TRBD1. V was pared by 8 bases and J by 2 bases, with 6 bases of the junction left unmatched. The CDR3 is 15 amino acids. CDR1 is MNHEY and CDR2 is SMNVEV in the germline V gene (reference sequence). The CDR3 region has the DNA TGTGCCAGCCGGTGGGGACAGGGCAACACCGGGGAGCTGTTTTTT. This gives the protein CASRWGQGNTGELFF.

As for this clonotype: A junction boundary mismatches the germline segment, possibly from a read error. V gene TRBV19 combines with J gene TRBJ2-1; possibly TRBD2 for D (5 bases). The CDR3 has 16 residues. Germline V gene data show CDR1 as LNHDA and CDR2 as SQIVND (reference sequence). CDR3 sequence (DNA): TGTGCCAGTAGACTCTCTAGGGAGACTACCTACAATGAGCGGTTCTTC. Its translation: CASRLSRETTYNERFF.

This clonotype occurred a few times. The chain uses TRBV11-2 and TRBJ2-3; the D gene is possibly TRBD2 (7 bases). V was pared by 1 base and J by 6 bases, with 11 bases between. The CDR3 consists of 14 residues. Germline V gene lookup returns CDR1 SGHAT and CDR2 FQNNGV. CDR3 sequence: CASSLGGGGDTQYF. The CDR3 region has the DNA TGTGCCAGCAGCTTAGGAGGGGGAGGGGATACGCAGTATTTT. Using reference TRBV11-2 and TRBJ2-3 for the parts outside the CDR3, the full variable domain is EAGVAQSPRYKIIEKRQSVAFWCNPISGHATLYWYQQILGQGPKLLIQFQNNGVVDDSQLPKDRFSAERLKGVDSTLKIQPAKLEDSAVYLCASSLGGGGDTQYFGPGTRLTVL.

In regard to this clonotype: Just one base apart from a much larger clone, this may be a read error. This sequence joins TRBV7-2 and TRBJ1-1; 9 positions agree with TRBD1. Germline CDR1 reads SGHTA; CDR2 reads FQGNSA. This CDR3 spans 15 amino acids. The CDR3 protein is CASSSTGGTNAEAFF. The CDR3 coding sequence is TGTGCCAGCAGCTCGACAGGGGGAACGAACGCTGAAGCTTTCTTT.

This clonotype was picked up a small number of times. The rearrangement uses TRBV28 and TRBJ1-2, with D tentatively TRBD1 (5 bases). This CDR3 region has 14 residues. The ends were cut back, 4 bases at V and 3 bases at J, with 12 bases in the middle. The V gene's germline CDR1 is MDHEN and CDR2 SYDVKM. CDR3 in amino acids: CASSSLGGYYGYTF. The CDR3 DNA follows: TGTGCCAGCAGTTCGCTTGGGGGTTACTATGGCTACACCTTC.

This clonotype was recorded at least ten times. This chain joins TRBV7-9 and TRBJ2-1; possible D gene TRBD1, 6 bases. V gave up 4 bases and J gave up 10 bases, with 11 bases separating them. Germline CDR1 and CDR2: SEHNR and FQNEAQ (reference sequence). CDR3 size: 12 residues. The CDR3 bases are TGTGCCAGCAGCTCGGACAGTGTCGAGCAGTTCTTC. The encoded protein is CASSSDSVEQFF.

The chain combines TRBV7-9 with TRBJ1-6; the D is unclear. V lost 3 bases to trimming and J lost 5 bases, with 8 bases between them. The CDR3 covers 14 residues. CDR1 is SEHNR, CDR2 FQNEAQ, per germline (reference sequence). The CDR3 loop reads CASSFRGNNSPLHF. CDR3 coding DNA: TGTGCCAGCAGCTTCAGAGGGAATAATTCACCCCTCCACTTT.

This clonotype was observed at least ten times. The CDR3 bases are TGTGCCAGCAGTCCACTGACTAGCGTAACAGATACGCAGTATTTT. Translation: CASSPLTSVTDTQYF. This chain connects TRBV28 to TRBJ2-3, with 8 bases aligning to TRBD2. Unmatched junction bases numbered 7, after V lost 5 bases and J lost 3 bases. This CDR3 comprises 15 residues. CDR1 and CDR2 (germline): MDHEN, SYDVKM.

The rearrangement links TRBV11-2 to TRBJ2-1; no definite D call. Germline V gene data show CDR1 as SGHAT and CDR2 as FQNNGV. The V and J ends lost 2 bases and 1 base respectively, with 21 bases between them. This CDR3 is built from 19 residues. CDR3 in amino acids: CASSLRGPRVLVSYNEQFF. The DNA of the CDR3 is TGTGCCAGCAGCTTAAGAGGTCCCAGAGTCCTAGTTTCCTACAATGAGCAGTTCTTC.

The chain combines TRBV12-3 or TRBV12-4 with TRBJ1-4, with TRBD1 matching 7 bases. V lost 7 bases to trimming and J lost 3 bases; unmatched junction nucleotides: 5. CDR3 length equals 14 residues. The CDR3 nucleotides are TGTGCCAGCAACCCGGGACAGCCTAATGAAAAACTGTTTTTT. Translating it yields CASNPGQPNEKLFF.

The V gene is TRBV28, the J gene TRBJ2-1; tentatively, D is TRBD2 (5 bases). The CDR3 is 11 amino acids. Trimming took off 6 bases at V and 8 bases at J, with 8 bases between the two ends. The germline CDR1 and CDR2 sequences are MDHEN and SYDVKM. The CDR3 DNA is TGTGCCAGCAGCTTGCGGGATGAGCAGTTCTTC. Translating it yields CASSLRDEQFF.

The chain links TRBV20-1 to TRBJ2-1; D is undetermined. This CDR3 is 13 amino acids long. V lost 3 bases, J lost 0 bases, and 6 bases lay in between. Per the germline V gene, CDR1 is DFQATT and CDR2 is SNEGSKA (reference sequence). The CDR3: CSARASSYNEQFF. The CDR3 bases are TGCAGTGCTAGGGCTTCCTCCTACAATGAGCAGTTCTTC.

The chain links TRBV19 to TRBJ2-1, with 7 bases aligning to TRBD2. There are 15 residues in the CDR3. V lost 0 bases and J lost 4; bases outside the gene matches: 3. CDR1 is LNHDA, CDR2 SQIVND, per germline (reference sequence). The CDR3 loop is CASSIEGGGYNEQFF. The CDR3 DNA reads as TGTGCCAGTAGTATAGAGGGCGGGGGATACAATGAGCAGTTCTTC.

This chain links TRBV15 with TRBJ2-7; D perhaps matches TRBD1 (6 bases). Germline CDR1 and CDR2: LNHNV and YYDKDF (reference sequence). The CDR3 covers 15 residues. V dropped 1 base and J dropped 3 bases, with 13 bases sitting between them. CDR3 sequence reads: CATSRGSTGNYEQYF. In DNA, the CDR3 is TGTGCCACCAGCAGAGGAAGTACAGGGAACTACGAGCAGTACTTC.

This clonotype was picked up a small number of times. This sequence joins TRBV29-1 and TRBJ2-1, with D hard to call. CDR1 and CDR2 (germline): SQVTM, ANQGSEA. V was shortened by 4 bases and J by 7 bases, with 11 bases between the two germline ends. CDR3 length: 12 residues. CDR3 residues: CSVVRSVNEQFF. The CDR3, as DNA: TGCAGCGTTGTCAGAAGCGTTAATGAGCAGTTCTTC.

The chain is built from TRBV28 and TRBJ2-3, with 7 bases fitting TRBD2. Unmatched junction bases numbered 1, after V lost 3 bases and J lost 7 bases. CDR1 and CDR2 from the germline V gene are MDHEN and SYDVKM. This CDR3 is 12 amino acids long. CDR3 protein: CASSLTSNTQYF. The DNA of the CDR3 is TGTGCCAGCAGTTTGACTAGCAATACGCAGTATTTT.

About this clonotype itself: A much larger clone is a single base away; this may be a read error. The chain uses TRBV7-8 and TRBJ2-1, with D uncertain. Trimming took 3 bases from V and 4 from J, leaving 10 bases between them. The length of the CDR3 is 14 residues. The germline gives CDR1 SGHVS, CDR2 FQNEAQ. This CDR3 is CASSFDDVYNEQFF. In nucleotides, the CDR3 is TGTGCCAGCAGCTTTGATGACGTATACAATGAGCAGTTCTTC.

A few counts support this clonotype. The chain carries TRBV6-2 or TRBV6-3 and TRBJ2-3; D gene ambiguous. From germline, CDR1 is MNHEY and CDR2 SVGEGT. This CDR3 comprises 12 residues. Trimming pared 6 bases from V and 5 bases from J, leaving 9 bases between. The CDR3 here is CASSDNRDTQYF. The CDR3 DNA reads as TGTGCCAGCAGCGACAACAGAGATACGCAGTATTTT.

This clonotype was seen just once. The genes are TRBV30 and TRBJ2-7; 7 nucleotides line up with TRBD1. CDR1 and CDR2 (germline): GTSNPN, SVGIG (reference sequence). J was trimmed by 1 base and V by 5 bases; bases with no gene match: 2. The CDR3 has 12 amino acids. CDR3 coding DNA: TGTGCCTGGGGCAGGGGGTCCTACGAGCAGTACTTC. Amino acids: CAWGRGSYEQYF.